The 14 T cell receptor beta chains below come from one sample, sequenced in a study of blood T cell repertoires in COVID-19. The assay was immunoSEQ multiplex PCR, and TCRdb's table has in-frame clones only and misses some. Here the sample spans about 220,000 clones, 70% to 85% being singletons. Sequenced material: PBMCs or T cells enriched from blood (not recorded which). Source of these receptors: a woman in her fifties or sixties who had recovered from COVID-19.

The chain combines TRBV6-5 with TRBJ1-3; no definite D call. Germline lookup yields CDR1 MNHEY and CDR2 SVGAGI. V lost 7 bases, J lost 0 bases, and 4 bases lay in between. The CDR3 has 12 residues. The CDR3: CASTSSGNTIYF. The CDR3 DNA sequence: TGTGCCAGCACCAGCTCTGGAAACACCATATATTTT.

The chain carries TRBV11-2 and TRBJ2-7; 9 positions agree with TRBD1. This CDR3 is 13 amino acids long. Germline V gives CDR1 SGHAT, CDR2 FQNNGV. Trimming at V came to 3 bases and at J to 6 bases, leaving 3 bases not matched to a gene. For the CDR3, the DNA is TGTGCCAGCAGCTTCAGACAGGGGGGCGAGCAGTACTTC. This codes for CASSFRQGGEQYF.

The CDR3: CAWSRGGGFYGYTF. DNA of the CDR3: TGTGCCTGGAGTCGTGGAGGCGGGTTCTATGGCTACACCTTC. This rearrangement joins TRBV30 to TRBJ1-2; no clear D. Germline CDR1 reads GTSNPN; CDR2 reads SVGIG (reference sequence). V was trimmed by 2 bases and J by 4 bases, leaving 14 bases between them. The CDR3 has 14 amino acids.

The chain joins TRBV4-2 to TRBJ1-4; D call uncertain. CDR3 size: 14 residues. Germline V gene sequence: CDR1 LGHNA, CDR2 YNFKEQ. V was clipped by 4 bases and J by 7 bases, with 13 bases between them. DNA for the CDR3: TGTGCCAGCAGCCCCTCGGCCCCGGGTGAAAAACTGTTTTTT. Translating gives CASSPSAPGEKLFF.

The chain is built from TRBV11-2 and TRBJ2-2; 7 bases agree with TRBD2. CDR3 length: 15 amino acids. The germline V gene has CDR1 SGHAT and CDR2 FQNNGV. After removal of 6 bases from V and 0 bases from J, the junction contained 4 bases not matched to a gene. CDR3 residues: CASRFSGANTGELFF. CDR3 DNA sequence: TGTGCCAGCAGATTCAGCGGGGCGAACACCGGGGAGCTGTTTTTT. The complete variable domain, with remaining parts taken from reference TRBV11-2 and TRBJ2-2, reads EAGVAQSPRYKIIEKRQSVAFWCNPISGHATLYWYQQILGQGPKLLIQFQNNGVVDDSQLPKDRFSAERLKGVDSTLKIQPAKLEDSAVYLCASRFSGANTGELFFGEGSRLTVL.

The table lists this clone with a few counts. The rearrangement links TRBV6-5 to TRBJ1-1, with D possibly matching TRBD1 (5 bases). The CDR3 is 15 amino acids. V dropped 7 bases and J dropped 9 bases, with 24 bases sitting between them. The germline V gene encodes CDR1 MNHEY and CDR2 SVGAGI. As DNA, the CDR3 is TGTGCCAGCACCCGGGGGAAGGGAGTCTCTGTAAAAGCTTTCTTT. Translation: CASTRGKGVSVKAFF.

The gene calls are TRBV10-2 and TRBJ1-1; D unclear. Germline values: CDR1 WSHSY, CDR2 SAAADI. V lost 6 bases, J lost 0 bases, and 8 bases lay in between. The CDR3 has 13 amino acids. The DNA for the CDR3 is TGCGCCAGCAGGCAGACTATGAACACTGAAGCTTTCTTT. It is translated as CASRQTMNTEAFF.

The V call is TRBV27, the J call TRBJ1-2; 10 bases line up with TRBD1. V shed 5 bases and J 5 bases; nucleotides not matched to a gene: 5. Germline V gene data show CDR1 as MNHEY and CDR2 as SMNVEV (reference sequence). The CDR3 sequence is 14 residues long. The CDR3 is CASSPDRGPYGYTF. The CDR3 DNA is TGTGCCAGCAGTCCCGACAGGGGGCCTTATGGCTACACCTTC.

V is TRBV2 and J is TRBJ2-5; TRBD1 agrees at 10 bases. The CDR3 has 15 amino acids. Germline CDR1 reads SNHLY; CDR2 reads FYNNEI. V dropped 6 bases and J dropped 5; count of bases not matched to a gene: 9. The DNA for the CDR3 is TGTGCCAGCAGGGGACAGGGGCTTGTCTCGGAGACCCAGTACTTC. Its translation: CASRGQGLVSETQYF. The full variable domain, its missing parts supplied by reference TRBV2 and TRBJ2-5, is EPEVTQTPSHQVTQMGQEVILRCVPISNHLYFYWYRQILGQKVEFLVSFYNNEISEKSEIFDDQFSVERPDGSNFTLKIRSTKLEDSAMYFCASRGQGLVSETQYFGPGTRLLVL.

The chain employs TRBV7-9 and TRBJ2-7, with TRBD2 matching over 14 bases. The trim removed 3 bases at V and 7 bases at J, leaving 2 bases unmatched. CDR3 length: 14 residues. Germline assignment: CDR1 SEHNR and CDR2 FQNEAQ (reference sequence). The CDR3 bases are TGTGCCAGCAGCTTGCGGACTAGCGGGAGGGAGCAGTACTTC. Translating it yields CASSLRTSGREQYF. The whole variable domain, remainder taken from reference TRBV7-9 and TRBJ2-7, is DTGVSQNPRHKITKRGQNVTFRCDPISEHNRLYWYRQTLGQGPEFLTYFQNEAQLEKSRLLSDRFSAERPKGSFSTLEIQRTEQGDSAMYLCASSLRTSGREQYFGPGTRLTVT.

The V call is TRBV7-6, the J call TRBJ2-2, with TRBD2 matching over 13 bases. With 5 bases clipped from V and 0 bases from J, the junction kept 6 bases outside the gene matches. Looked up from germline, CDR1 is SGHVS and CDR2 is FNYEAQ. This CDR3 comprises 18 residues. CDR3 DNA: TGTGCCAGCAGCCCCGGACTAGCGGGGGTATCGAACACCGGGGAGCTGTTTTTT. Amino acid sequence: CASSPGLAGVSNTGELFF.

J is TRBJ2-5 and V is TRBV7-9; D might be TRBD2 (5 bases). V was trimmed by 5 bases and J by 4 bases, leaving 11 bases between them. This CDR3 is built from 13 residues. Per the germline V gene, CDR1 is SEHNR and CDR2 is FQNEAQ (reference sequence). CDR3 coding DNA: TGTGCCAGCAGCATACCCGCGGGAGAGACCCAGTACTTC. As protein: CASSIPAGETQYF.

The CDR3 DNA follows: TGTGCCGCAATGTCACAGGGCCGCAGGGTGGGCACTGAAGCTTTCTTT. Protein sequence: CAAMSQGRRVGTEAFF. The chain combines TRBV19 with TRBJ1-1; the D gene is possibly TRBD1 (6 bases). Looked up from germline, CDR1 is LNHDA and CDR2 is SQIVND (reference sequence). The V end was cut by 11 bases, the J end by 4 bases, with 26 bases between. This CDR3 region has 16 residues.

This chain links TRBV6-6 with TRBJ1-2; D remains ambiguous. The CDR3 consists of 15 residues. V was clipped by 2 bases and J by 0 bases, with 10 bases between them. CDR1 MNHNY and CDR2 SVGAGI come from the germline V gene (reference sequence). The CDR3: CASSYGSGSNYGYTF. The CDR3 region has the DNA TGTGCCAGCAGTTACGGGTCGGGGTCTAACTATGGCTACACCTTC.